This TCR beta chain was found in a study of blood T cells in healthy people across ages. Alongside a J-beta primer mix, a sample-barcoded 5' primer served in a second PCR lasting about 7 to 12 cycles. The authors tagged each cDNA molecule using a template-switch adaptor with 12 random nucleotides. TCRdb passed the 5' RACE reads through MiXCR, listing each CDR3 protein once. Of about 640,000 distinct CDR3 sequences listed, around 54% were seen once; the top ten hold over 30%. The CDR3 consists of 14 residues. The germline V gene has CDR1 SGHAT and CDR2 FQNNGV. V was cut by 9 bases and J by 4 bases, with 13 bases left in between. This clonotype occurred once. Antigen unknown. General study results and limits: The study lacked donor CMV status, which possibly confounded expanded clonotype changes. Among T cells, TCR beta diversity per million cells dropped roughly linearly as age rose.

This TCR was sampled from a man aged 55 to 70 in good health. The V call is TRBV11-2, the J call TRBJ1-6, with D perhaps TRBD1 (5 bases). Sample: blood. In DNA, the CDR3 is TGTGCCAGTCAGGGACGGATATATAATTCACCCCTCCACTTT. Translation gives CASQGRIYNSPLHF.